This T cell receptor (beta chain) is drawn from a study of Graves' ophthalmopathy and Graves' hyperthyroidism. For repertoire sequencing, the TCR beta CDR3 regions were amplified from RNA transcripts. First-round RT-PCR employed HTBI primers, with a second-round multiplex PCR after it. From the multiplex PCR reads, TCRdb called clonotypes with MiXCR, one entry per CDR3 protein. The sample lists 450,000 or so distinct CDR3 sequences, about an eighth seen once, with roughly 9.8% in the top ten. The receptor was derived from a woman in her 30s with Graves' ophthalmopathy. The sequenced sample was blood.

CDR3 in DNA: TGTGCCAGCAGCTTAAATGGGCCCGCGGCTTCCGGGGAGCTGTTTTTT. The encoded protein is CASSLNGPAASGELFF. The chain employs TRBV7-3 and TRBJ2-2, with unresolved D. The CDR3 extends over 16 amino acids. CDR1 and CDR2 (germline): SGHTA, FQGTGA. V lost 1 base and J lost 6, with 15 bases in between.